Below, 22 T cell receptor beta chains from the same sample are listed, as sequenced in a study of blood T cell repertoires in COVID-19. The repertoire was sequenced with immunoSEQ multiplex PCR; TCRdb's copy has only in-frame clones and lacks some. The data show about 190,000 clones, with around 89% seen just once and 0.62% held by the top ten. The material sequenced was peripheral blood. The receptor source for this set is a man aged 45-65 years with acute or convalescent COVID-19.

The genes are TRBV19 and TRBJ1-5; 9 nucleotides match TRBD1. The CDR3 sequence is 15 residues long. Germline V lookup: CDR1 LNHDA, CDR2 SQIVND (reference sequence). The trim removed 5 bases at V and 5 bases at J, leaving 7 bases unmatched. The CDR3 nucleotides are TGTGCCAGTAGTCTAATCCGGGACAGGGATCAGCCCCAGCATTTT. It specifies CASSLIRDRDQPQHF.

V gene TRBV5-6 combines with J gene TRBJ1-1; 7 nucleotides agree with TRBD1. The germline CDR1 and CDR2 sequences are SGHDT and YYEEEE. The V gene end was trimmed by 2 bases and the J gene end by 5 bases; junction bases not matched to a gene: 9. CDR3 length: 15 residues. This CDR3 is CASSFLDRDGTEAFF. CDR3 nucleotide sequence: TGTGCCAGCAGCTTTTTAGACAGGGATGGGACTGAAGCTTTCTTT.

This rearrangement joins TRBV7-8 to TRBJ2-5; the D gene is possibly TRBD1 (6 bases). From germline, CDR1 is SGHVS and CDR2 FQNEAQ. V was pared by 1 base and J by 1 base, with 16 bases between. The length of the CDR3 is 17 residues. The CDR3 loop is CASSLGILIGGQETQYF. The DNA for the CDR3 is TGTGCCAGCAGCTTAGGTATCCTCATAGGGGGCCAAGAGACCCAGTACTTC.

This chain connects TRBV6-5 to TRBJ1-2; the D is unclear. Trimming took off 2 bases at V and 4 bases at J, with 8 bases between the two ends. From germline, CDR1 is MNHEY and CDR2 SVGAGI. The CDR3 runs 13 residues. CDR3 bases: TGTGCCAGCAGTTACACCGGAGGCTATGGCTACACCTTC. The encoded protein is CASSYTGGYGYTF.

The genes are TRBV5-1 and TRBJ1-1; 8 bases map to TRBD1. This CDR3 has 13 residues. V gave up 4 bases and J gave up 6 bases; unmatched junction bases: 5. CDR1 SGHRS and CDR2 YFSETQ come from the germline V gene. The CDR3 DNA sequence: TGCGCCAGCAGCCCAGGACAGGGTCCTGAAGCTTTCTTT. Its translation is CASSPGQGPEAFF.

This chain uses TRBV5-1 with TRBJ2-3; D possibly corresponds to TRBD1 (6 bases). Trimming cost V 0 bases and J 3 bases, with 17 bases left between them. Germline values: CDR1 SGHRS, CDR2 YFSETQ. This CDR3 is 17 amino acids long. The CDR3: CASSLALDSYKTDTQYF. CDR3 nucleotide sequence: TGCGCCAGCAGCTTGGCCCTGGACAGCTACAAAACAGATACGCAGTATTTT.

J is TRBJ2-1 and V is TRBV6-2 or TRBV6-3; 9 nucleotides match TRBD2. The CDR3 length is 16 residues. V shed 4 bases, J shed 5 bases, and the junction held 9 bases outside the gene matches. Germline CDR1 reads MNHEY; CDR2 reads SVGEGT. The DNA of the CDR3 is TGTGCCAGCAGTTCCCTACGACTAGCGGTGGACAATGAGCAGTTCTTC. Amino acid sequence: CASSSLRLAVDNEQFF.

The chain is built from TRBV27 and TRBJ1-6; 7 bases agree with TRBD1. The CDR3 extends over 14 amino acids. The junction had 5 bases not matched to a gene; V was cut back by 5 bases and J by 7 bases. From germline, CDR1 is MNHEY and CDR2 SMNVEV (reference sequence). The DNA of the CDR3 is TGTGCCAGCAGTCCCGACAGGGAAAATTCACCCCTCCACTTT. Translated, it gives CASSPDRENSPLHF.

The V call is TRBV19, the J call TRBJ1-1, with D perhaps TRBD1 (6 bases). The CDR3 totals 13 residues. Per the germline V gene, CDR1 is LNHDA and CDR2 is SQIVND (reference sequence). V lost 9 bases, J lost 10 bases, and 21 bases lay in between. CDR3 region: CASKGQTALGAFF. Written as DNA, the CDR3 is TGTGCCAGCAAAGGACAGACGGCATTGGGAGCTTTCTTT.

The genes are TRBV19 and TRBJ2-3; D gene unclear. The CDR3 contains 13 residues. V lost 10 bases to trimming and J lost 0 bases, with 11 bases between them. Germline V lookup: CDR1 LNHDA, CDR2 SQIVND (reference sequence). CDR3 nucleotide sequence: TGTGCCACCATACAGCAGAGCACAGATACGCAGTATTTT. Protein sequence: CATIQQSTDTQYF.

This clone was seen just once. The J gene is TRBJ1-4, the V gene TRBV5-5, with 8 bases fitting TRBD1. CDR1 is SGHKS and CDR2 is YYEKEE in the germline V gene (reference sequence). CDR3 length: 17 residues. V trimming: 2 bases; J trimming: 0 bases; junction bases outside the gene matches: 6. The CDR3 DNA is TGTGCCAGCAGCTTAGGCAGGGGGCGGTCAACTAATGAAAAACTGTTTTTT. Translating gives CASSLGRGRSTNEKLFF.

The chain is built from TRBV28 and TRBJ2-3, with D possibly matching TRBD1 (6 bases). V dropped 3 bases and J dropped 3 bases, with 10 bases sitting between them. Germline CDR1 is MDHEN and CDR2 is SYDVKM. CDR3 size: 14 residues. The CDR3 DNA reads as TGTGCCAGCAGTTTCCCCAGGGGAACAGATACGCAGTATTTT. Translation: CASSFPRGTDTQYF. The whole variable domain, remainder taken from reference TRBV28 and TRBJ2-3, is DVKVTQSSRYLVKRTGEKVFLECVQDMDHENMFWYRQDPGLGLRLIYFSYDVKMKEKGDIPEGYSVSREKKERFSLILESASTNQTSMYLCASSFPRGTDTQYFGPGTRLTVL.

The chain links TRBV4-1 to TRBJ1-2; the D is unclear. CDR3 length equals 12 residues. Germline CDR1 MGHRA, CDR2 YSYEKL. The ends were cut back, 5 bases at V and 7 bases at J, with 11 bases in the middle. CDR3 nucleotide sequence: TGCGCCAGCAGCTCCAATGCGATTGGCTACACCTTC. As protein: CASSSNAIGYTF.

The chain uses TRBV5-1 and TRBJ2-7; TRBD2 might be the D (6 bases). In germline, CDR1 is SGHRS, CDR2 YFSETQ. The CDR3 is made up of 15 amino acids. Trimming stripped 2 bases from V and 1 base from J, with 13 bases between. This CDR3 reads CASSFTGSRSYEQYF. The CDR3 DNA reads TGCGCCAGCAGCTTTACCGGGAGCCGGTCCTACGAGCAGTACTTC.

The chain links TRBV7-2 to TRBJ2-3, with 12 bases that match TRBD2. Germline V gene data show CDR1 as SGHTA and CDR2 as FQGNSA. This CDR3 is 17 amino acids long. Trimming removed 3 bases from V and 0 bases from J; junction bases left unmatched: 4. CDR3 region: CASSFRTSGISTDTQYF. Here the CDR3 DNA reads TGTGCCAGCAGCTTCCGGACTAGCGGGATAAGCACAGATACGCAGTATTTT. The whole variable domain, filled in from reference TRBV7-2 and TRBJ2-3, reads GAGVSQSPSNKVTEKGKDVELRCDPISGHTALYWYRQSLGQGLEFLIYFQGNSAPDKSGLPSDRFSAERTGGSVSTLTIQRTQQEDSAVYLCASSFRTSGISTDTQYFGPGTRLTVL.

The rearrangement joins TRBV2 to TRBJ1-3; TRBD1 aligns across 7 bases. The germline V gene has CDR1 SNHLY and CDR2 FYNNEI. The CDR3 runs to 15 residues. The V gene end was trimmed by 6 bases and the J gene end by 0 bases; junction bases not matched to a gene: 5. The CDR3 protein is CASRPGTVSGNTIYF. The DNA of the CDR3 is TGTGCCAGCAGGCCCGGGACAGTCTCTGGAAACACCATATATTTT.

The DNA of the CDR3 is TGTGCCAGCAGCTTCCTAGCGGGGGGACGTAGCTCCTACAATGAGCAGTTCTTC. Translated: CASSFLAGGRSSYNEQFF. The rearrangement uses TRBV7-9 and TRBJ2-1; 11 bases are a match to TRBD2. V was clipped by 3 bases and J by 0 bases; unmatched bases: 7. Germline-derived CDR1 and CDR2 are SEHNR and FQNEAQ (reference sequence). The CDR3 length is 18 residues.

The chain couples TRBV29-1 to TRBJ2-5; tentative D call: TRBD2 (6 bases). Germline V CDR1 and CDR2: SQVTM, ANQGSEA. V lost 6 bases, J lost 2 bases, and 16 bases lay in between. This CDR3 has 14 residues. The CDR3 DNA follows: TGCAGCGTCGAGGTCGGGGGACCACAAGAGACCCAGTACTTC. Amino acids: CSVEVGGPQETQYF.

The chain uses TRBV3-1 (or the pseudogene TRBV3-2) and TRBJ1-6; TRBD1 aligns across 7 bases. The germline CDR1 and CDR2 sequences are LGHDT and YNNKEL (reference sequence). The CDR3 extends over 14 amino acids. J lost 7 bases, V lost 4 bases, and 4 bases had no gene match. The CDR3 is CASSRQGSNSPLHF. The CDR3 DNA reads TGTGCCAGCAGCCGACAGGGATCGAATTCACCCCTCCACTTT.

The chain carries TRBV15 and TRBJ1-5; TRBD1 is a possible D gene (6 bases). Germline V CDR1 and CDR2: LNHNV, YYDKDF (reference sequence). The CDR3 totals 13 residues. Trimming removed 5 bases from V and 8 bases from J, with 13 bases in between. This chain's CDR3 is CATSGQGREPQHF. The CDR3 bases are TGTGCCACCAGCGGTCAGGGGAGGGAGCCCCAGCATTTT.

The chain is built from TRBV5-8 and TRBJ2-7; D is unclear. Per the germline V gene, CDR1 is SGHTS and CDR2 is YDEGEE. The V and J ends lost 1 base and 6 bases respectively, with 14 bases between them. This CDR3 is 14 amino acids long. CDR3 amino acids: CASSLSAGSGEQYV. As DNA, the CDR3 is TGTGCCAGCAGCTTGTCGGCAGGCTCAGGCGAGCAGTACGTC.

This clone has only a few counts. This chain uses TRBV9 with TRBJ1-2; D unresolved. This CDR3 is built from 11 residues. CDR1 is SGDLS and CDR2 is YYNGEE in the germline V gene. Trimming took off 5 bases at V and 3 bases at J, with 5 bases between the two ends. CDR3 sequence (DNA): TGTGCCAGCAGTCATTACTATGGCTACACCTTC. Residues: CASSHYYGYTF.